Listed here are 20 T cell receptor beta chains from one sample, sequenced in a study of early T cells in non-severe SARS-CoV-2 infection. TCRdb independently ran MiXCR on the 5' RACE reads; one entry per CDR3 protein. The data contain approximately 70,000 distinct CDR3 sequences, roughly an eighth of them singletons. The specimen was whole blood. The receptors shown here come from an adult who was a healthcare worker with PCR-confirmed SARS-CoV-2 infection or an uninfected control (not recorded which).

This clonotype was seen ten or more times. The chain carries TRBV5-1 and TRBJ1-4; D remains unclear. V gave up 0 bases and J gave up 10 bases, with 16 bases separating them. The CDR3 has 15 residues. The germline CDR1 and CDR2 sequences are SGHRS and YFSETQ. CDR3 loop: CASSLGAETVGKLFF. Here the CDR3 DNA reads TGCGCCAGCAGCTTGGGTGCAGAGACCGTAGGAAAACTGTTTTTT.

The V gene is TRBV7-9, the J gene TRBJ1-2; D might be TRBD1 (5 bases). Between the trimmed V and J ends, which lost 1 base and 4 bases, there was a span of 10 bases. The germline CDR1 and CDR2 sequences are SEHNR and FQNEAQ (reference sequence). The CDR3 covers 14 residues. As DNA, the CDR3 is TGTGCCAGCAGCTTAGGCAGACAGATCTATGGCTACACCTTC. Translated: CASSLGRQIYGYTF.

In this sample, this clonotype turned up many times. The chain has TRBV6-6 and TRBJ2-2; tentatively, D is TRBD2 (5 bases). Trimming cost V 5 bases and J 1 base, with 14 bases left between them. CDR1 is MNHNY and CDR2 is SVGAGI in the germline V gene (reference sequence). The CDR3 extends over 16 amino acids. The CDR3 protein is CASSMLALGNTGELFF. CDR3 nucleotide sequence: TGTGCCAGCAGTATGCTAGCTTTGGGGAACACCGGGGAGCTGTTTTTT.

This clonotype has a count of ten or more. This sequence joins TRBV27 and TRBJ2-7; 11 bases match TRBD2. The germline V gene encodes CDR1 MNHEY and CDR2 SMNVEV (reference sequence). CDR3 length equals 15 residues. The J segment lost 5 bases and the V segment lost 5 bases, leaving 8 bases of the junction unmatched. CDR3 DNA sequence: TGTGCCAGCAGTCTCATTAGCGGGAGGGGCCACGAGCAGTACTTC. This gives the protein CASSLISGRGHEQYF.

This clonotype was found a few times. V usage is TRBV5-4 and J usage is TRBJ2-3, with D possibly being TRBD1 or TRBD2 (5 bases each). V lost 2 bases to trimming and J lost 8 bases, with 12 bases between them. The germline gives CDR1 SGHNT, CDR2 YYREEE (reference sequence). This CDR3 is built from 13 residues. CDR3 nucleotides: TGTGCCAGCAGCTTAGACGGGGCAGGTACGCAGTATTTT. Translated, it gives CASSLDGAGTQYF.

This clonotype has ten or more counts. The V and J genes are TRBV4-3 and TRBJ1-5, with D possibly matching TRBD1 (5 bases). V was cut by 0 bases and J by 9 bases, with 12 bases left in between. This CDR3 spans 14 amino acids. Germline CDR1 reads LGHNA; CDR2 reads YSLEER. The CDR3 spells CASSQDRGRGPQHF. The DNA of the CDR3 is TGCGCCAGCAGCCAAGATAGGGGTCGAGGGCCCCAGCATTTT.

In this sample, this clonotype turned up many times. The J gene is TRBJ2-1, the V gene TRBV3-1, with 12 bases that match TRBD1. The CDR3 extends over 14 amino acids. Germline trimming cut 7 bases from V and 7 bases from J; bases unmatched to any gene: 5. Germline CDR1 LGHDT, CDR2 YNNKEL (reference sequence). The CDR3 nucleotides are TGTGCCAGCATGAAGGGACAGGGGGCGAATGAGCAGTTCTTC. Its protein is CASMKGQGANEQFF.

On this clonotype: Relative to the germline gene, one junction end is altered; a read error may explain this. The chain carries TRBV7-2 and TRBJ2-7; D remains unclear. Germline assignment: CDR1 SGHTA and CDR2 FQGNSA. There are 14 residues in the CDR3. CDR3 residues: CARSLDPGSSEQYF. CDR3 coding DNA: TGTGCCAGGAGCTTAGACCCGGGCTCCTCTGAGCAGTACTTC.

The genes are TRBV11-2 and TRBJ1-5; D might be TRBD1 (6 bases). This CDR3 has 15 residues. Deletions cut 5 bases from V and 0 bases from J, with 11 bases between. The germline gives CDR1 SGHAT, CDR2 FQNNGV. In nucleotides, the CDR3 is TGTGCCAGCAGCCCGGGACACCATAGCAATCAGCCCCAGCATTTT. Translating gives CASSPGHHSNQPQHF.

Many counts were recorded for this clonotype. V is TRBV20-1 and J is TRBJ1-1, with a possible D match to TRBD1 (5 bases). The CDR3 contains 15 residues. V was clipped by 6 bases and J by 0 bases, with 17 bases between them. Germline values: CDR1 DFQATT, CDR2 SNEGSKA (reference sequence). CDR3 DNA: TGCAGTGCGGCCTCATCGGCCAGGGTGAACACTGAAGCTTTCTTT. As protein: CSAASSARVNTEAFF.

The rearrangement joins TRBV20-1 to TRBJ1-1; 7 positions agree with TRBD1. This CDR3 is 11 amino acids long. Germline V gene data show CDR1 as DFQATT and CDR2 as SNEGSKA (reference sequence). Trimming at V came to 3 bases and at J to 10 bases, leaving 5 bases not matched to a gene. CDR3 sequence (DNA): TGCAGTGCTAGTCGAGCAGGGGGAGCTTTCTTT. It specifies CSASRAGGAFF.

Many counts were recorded for this clonotype. The chain employs TRBV6-2 or TRBV6-3 and TRBJ2-1, with TRBD2 matching 12 bases. The CDR3 spans 15 residues. CDR1 is MNHEY and CDR2 is SVGEGT in the germline V gene. V shed 7 bases and J 9 bases; nucleotides not matched to a gene: 10. CDR3: CASTDGLAGSGEQFF. As DNA, the CDR3 is TGTGCCAGCACCGATGGACTAGCGGGGTCGGGTGAGCAGTTCTTC.

V and J are TRBV6-1 and TRBJ2-1; D might be TRBD2 (5 bases). In germline, CDR1 is MNHNS, CDR2 SASEGT. This CDR3 is built from 17 residues. The germline V and J ends were trimmed by 5 bases and 1 base, with 18 bases remaining between them. CDR3 sequence reads: CASSSSGGFFSYNEQFF. Written as DNA, the CDR3 is TGTGCCAGCAGTTCAAGCGGAGGATTTTTTTCCTACAATGAGCAGTTCTTC.

The chain links TRBV3-1 to TRBJ1-5, with D possibly being TRBD1 (5 bases). CDR1 is LGHDT and CDR2 is YNNKEL in the germline V gene (reference sequence). Trimming cost V 2 bases and J 7 bases, with 15 bases left between them. CDR3 length: 15 residues. The CDR3 nucleotides read TGTGCCAGCAGCCAAAGGGGAGACGTGAGACAGCCCCAGCATTTT. Encoded protein: CASSQRGDVRQPQHF. The full variable domain, in which reference TRBV3-1 and TRBJ1-5 provide the parts outside the CDR3, is DTAVSQTPKYLVTQMGNDKSIKCEQNLGHDTMYWYKQDSKKFLKIMFSYNNKELIINETVPNRFSPKSPDKAHLNLHINSLELGDSAVYFCASSQRGDVRQPQHFGDGTRLSIL.

This clonotype was picked up many times. V gene TRBV10-3 combines with J gene TRBJ2-5; 11 nucleotides match TRBD2. Germline-derived CDR1 and CDR2 are ENHRY and SYGVKD. V dropped 4 bases and J dropped 1; count of bases not matched to a gene: 2. The CDR3 is 15 residues long. The CDR3 nucleotides read TGTGCCATCAGTGGTACTAGCGGGGGCCAAGAGACCCAGTACTTC. It yields the protein CAISGTSGGQETQYF.

Regarding this clonotype: One end of the junction fails to match germline, which may point to a read error. J is TRBJ2-7 and V is TRBV29-1, with TRBD2 as a possible D gene (6 bases). The CDR3 covers 12 residues. Germline-derived CDR1 and CDR2 are SQVTM and ANQGSEA. CDR3 nucleotide sequence: TGCAGCGTTGGGAGGGATTCCTACGAGCAGCACTTC. Its protein product is CSVGRDSYEQHF.

This clonotype was detected ten times or more. This rearrangement joins TRBV12-3 or TRBV12-4 to TRBJ1-6; weak D call: TRBD1 (6 bases). The CDR3 runs 14 residues. The V and J ends lost 6 bases and 7 bases respectively, with 13 bases between them. The CDR3 DNA follows: TGTGCCAGCAGCCTGACAGGACTCAATTCACCCCTCCACTTT. As protein: CASSLTGLNSPLHF.

Concerning this clonotype: This may be a read error, as it is one base from a much larger clone. This chain connects TRBV6-6 to TRBJ2-2; the D is unclear. This CDR3 is built from 11 residues. In germline, CDR1 is MNHNY, CDR2 SVGAGI (reference sequence). The CDR3 nucleotides read TGTGTCAGCTTCCGCGAAGGGGAGCTGTTTTTT. Amino acids: CVSFREGELFF.

V usage is TRBV27 and J usage is TRBJ2-7, with TRBD1 matching 11 bases. This CDR3 contains 14 residues. Germline assignment: CDR1 MNHEY and CDR2 SMNVEV (reference sequence). J lost 4 bases, V lost 8 bases, and 7 bases had no gene match. The CDR3 reads CASQDGTGGYEQYF. Written as DNA, the CDR3 is TGTGCCAGCCAGGACGGGACAGGGGGTTACGAGCAGTACTTC.

The V gene is TRBV19, the J gene TRBJ2-2, with TRBD1 identical over 7 bases. This CDR3 comprises 15 residues. The germline gives CDR1 LNHDA, CDR2 SQIVND (reference sequence). Germline trimming cut 3 bases from V and 4 bases from J; bases unmatched to any gene: 5. CDR3 DNA: TGTGCCAGTAGTATTTTCCCAGGGGGCACCGGGGAGCTGTTTTTT. Translating it yields CASSIFPGGTGELFF.